This T cell receptor beta chain was recorded in a study of blood T cells in healthy people across ages. Study conclusions and caveats: The study lacked donor CMV status, which possibly confounded expanded clonotype changes.

Primed by a sample-barcoded 5' primer and a J-beta primer mix, a second PCR proceeded for 7 to 11 cycles. TCRdb re-derived calls from the 5' RACE reads in MiXCR, one entry per CDR3 protein. In the table there are 950,000 to 1,200,000 distinct CDR3 sequences, roughly two fifths of which are singletons. No fewer than 5.5 micrograms of total RNA were isolated from every sample. About this clonotype itself: Its specificity is unknown.

The sample was blood. The receptor was derived from a man younger than 35 in good health.

The chain's CDR3 is CASSYRDRLNTEAFF. As DNA, the CDR3 is TGTGCCAGCAGCTACCGGGACAGGTTGAACACTGAAGCTTTCTTT. This chain uses TRBV7-9 with TRBJ1-1, with 8 bases identical to TRBD1. V lost 4 bases to trimming and J lost 0 bases; unmatched junction nucleotides: 4. CDR3 length: 15 residues. Germline CDR1 and CDR2: SEHNR and FQNEAQ (reference sequence).